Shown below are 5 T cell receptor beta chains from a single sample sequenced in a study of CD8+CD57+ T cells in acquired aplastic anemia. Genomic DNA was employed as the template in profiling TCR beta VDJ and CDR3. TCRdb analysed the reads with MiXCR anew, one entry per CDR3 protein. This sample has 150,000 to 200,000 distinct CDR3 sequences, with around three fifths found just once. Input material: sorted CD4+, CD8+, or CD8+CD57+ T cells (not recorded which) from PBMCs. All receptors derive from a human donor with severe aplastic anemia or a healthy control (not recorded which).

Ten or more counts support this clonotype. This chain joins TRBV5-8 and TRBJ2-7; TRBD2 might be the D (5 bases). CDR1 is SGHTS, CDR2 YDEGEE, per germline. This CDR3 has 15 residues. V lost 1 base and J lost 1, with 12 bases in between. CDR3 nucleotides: TGTGCCAGCAGCTTGACCGGGGTTGGTTCCTACGAGCAGTACTTC. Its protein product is CASSLTGVGSYEQYF.

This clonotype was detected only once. The CDR3 reads CASSAQDRGWGSPLHF. CDR3 bases: TGCGCCAGCAGTGCCCAGGACAGGGGGTGGGGTTCACCCCTCCACTTT. The chain is built from TRBV10-2 and TRBJ1-6; 10 bases match TRBD1. The CDR3 consists of 16 residues. The junction had 9 bases not matched to a gene; V was cut back by 4 bases and J by 9 bases. CDR1 WSHSY and CDR2 SAAADI come from the germline V gene.

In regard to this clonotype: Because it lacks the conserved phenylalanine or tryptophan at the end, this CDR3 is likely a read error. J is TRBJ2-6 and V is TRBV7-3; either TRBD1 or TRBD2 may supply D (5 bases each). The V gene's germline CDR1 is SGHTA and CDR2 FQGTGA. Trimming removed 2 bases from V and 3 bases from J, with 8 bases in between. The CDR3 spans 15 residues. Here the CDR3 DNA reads TGTGCCAGCAGCTTAGGGGGTGGTGGGGCCAACGTCCTGACTTTA. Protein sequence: CASSLGGGGANVLTL.

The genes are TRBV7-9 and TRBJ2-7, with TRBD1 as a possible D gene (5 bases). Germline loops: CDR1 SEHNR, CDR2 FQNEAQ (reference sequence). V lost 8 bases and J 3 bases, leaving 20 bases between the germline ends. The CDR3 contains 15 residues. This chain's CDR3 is CASQHLGAMDYEQYF. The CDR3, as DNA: TGTGCCAGCCAACATTTAGGGGCCATGGACTACGAGCAGTACTTC. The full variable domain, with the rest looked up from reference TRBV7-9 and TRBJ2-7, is DTGVSQNPRHKITKRGQNVTFRCDPISEHNRLYWYRQTLGQGPEFLTYFQNEAQLEKSRLLSDRFSAERPKGSFSTLEIQRTEQGDSAMYLCASQHLGAMDYEQYFGPGTRLTVT.

The CDR3 spells CASRKRTGTEAFF. The DNA for the CDR3 is TGTGCCAGCAGAAAAAGGACAGGGACTGAAGCTTTCTTT. The chain links TRBV12-3 or TRBV12-4 to TRBJ1-1; 8 bases are a match to TRBD1. The trim removed 6 bases at V and 5 bases at J, leaving 5 bases unmatched. The CDR3 contains 13 residues.